This paragraph covers one T cell receptor beta chain sequence. The antigen is unknown. Germline values: CDR1 MNHEY, CDR2 SVGEGT. The CDR3 length is 13 residues. V lost 4 bases and J lost 4, with 10 bases in between. This sample stems from a study of T cell responses to AZD1222 COVID-19 vaccine. Only in-frame clones appear in the TCRdb table, and some are missing; sequencing was by immunoSEQ multiplex PCR. The table has roughly 80,000 clones, under 95% seen once. Whole-study findings and limits: Increased Spike-specific TCR breadth and depth were observed after two AZD1222 doses. Spike as a whole was targeted by vaccine-associated CD4 TCRs, dominant at 160-218 and 743-854.

This specimen was peripheral blood, taken 28 days after the second AZD1222 dose. This chain links TRBV6-2 or TRBV6-3 with TRBJ1-2; D remains unclear. This TCR came from an adult who received the AZD1222 COVID-19 vaccine. The CDR3 region has the DNA TGTGCCAGCAGTTTGAAGGACGCCTATGGCTACACCTTC. Translation: CASSLKDAYGYTF.